The source of this T cell receptor beta chain is a study of cytomegalovirus exposure and HLA in healthy donors. In regard to this clone: No antigen is known for it.

V was cut by 2 bases and J by 4 bases, with 20 bases left in between. The germline CDR1 and CDR2 sequences are SGHDN and FVKESK. This CDR3 has 17 amino acids. Method: immunoSEQ multiplex PCR; TCRdb's copy keeps in-frame clones and lacks some. The sample records 100,000 to 150,000 clones, nearly 90% being singletons. Study-wide results and limits: For most TCR sequences rarity was the rule, although some public TCRs occurred in many donors. Later, an analysis found that TCR clusters from the first cohort tended to co-occur in the 120 or so validation repertoires.

The sequence was collected from a man aged 30 to 39 in good health and CMV-seronegative. Sequences were obtained from PBMCs. V usage is TRBV14 and J usage is TRBJ1-2, with D possibly TRBD1 on 5 matching bases. CDR3 in DNA: TGTGCCAGCAGCCAAACGAGGGGAGGCCAAGACTTCTATGGCTACACCTTC. Encoded protein: CASSQTRGGQDFYGYTF.